This record looks at one T cell receptor beta chain sequence and its context. The antigen remains unidentified. In germline, CDR1 is LGHNA, CDR2 YSLEER. The CDR3 extends over 17 amino acids. The V and J ends lost 0 bases and 8 bases, in that order; junction bases with no gene match: 10. The record originates from a study of cytomegalovirus exposure and HLA in healthy donors. Use of 60 Vbeta and 13 Jbeta primers characterized the PCR. Using immunoSEQ multiplex PCR, the repertoire was profiled, and TCRdb retains in-frame clones only, with some absent. The sample consists of about 110,000 clones, about 71% of them appearing once. Study results and limitations: Across donors, sequencing depth was assumed by presence/absence analyses to be roughly uniform. Donor immune exposure was known only as CMV serostatus.

The chain couples TRBV4-3 to TRBJ1-4; 9 positions agree with TRBD1. This receptor was taken from a boy between 5 and 17 years old in good health and CMV-seronegative. The sample taken for sequencing was PBMCs. CDR3 nucleotides: TGCGCCAGCAGCCAAGATTACGGGACAGGGTTTGGGGAAAAACTGTTTTTT. Translating it yields CASSQDYGTGFGEKLFF.